What follows are 10 T cell receptor beta chains derived from one specimen sequenced in a study of T cells after yellow fever vaccination. TCRdb fed the 5' RACE reads into MiXCR, producing one record per CDR3 protein. The table includes 95,000 to 150,000 distinct CDR3 sequences, under 8% detected once. This specimen was CD4+ T cells sorted from PBMCs, taken 10 to 11 days after the first yellow fever vaccination. The receptors here all came from a man between 18 and 35 years old who received the YFV17D yellow fever vaccine.

This clonotype has a count of ten or more. The gene calls are TRBV5-6 and TRBJ1-5; TRBD1 matches 8 bases. The CDR3 has 14 amino acids. V lost 1 base and J lost 5; bases outside the gene matches: 2. CDR1 is SGHDT and CDR2 is YYEEEE in the germline V gene. CDR3 amino acids: CASSLSGGDQPQHF. CDR3 in DNA: TGTGCCAGCAGCTTGTCAGGGGGCGATCAGCCCCAGCATTTT.

This clonotype was counted a few times. This rearrangement joins TRBV29-1 to TRBJ2-7; perhaps D is TRBD1 or TRBD2 (5 bases each). Trimming cost V 6 bases and J 5 bases, with 8 bases left between them. There are 10 residues in the CDR3. The germline V gene has CDR1 SQVTM and CDR2 ANQGSEA. The CDR3 nucleotides are TGCAGCGTGGGGACGGACGAGCAGTACTTC. It encodes CSVGTDEQYF.

This clonotype was counted many times. The chain combines TRBV24-1 with TRBJ2-1; D uncertain. CDR3 size: 15 residues. V was clipped by 5 bases and J by 0 bases, with 10 bases between them. The germline CDR1 and CDR2 sequences are KGHDR and SFDVKD. The DNA of the CDR3 is TGTGCCACCAGTGGAAGTGGAAGCTCCTACAATGAGCAGTTCTTC. This gives the protein CATSGSGSSYNEQFF.

Only a few counts were recorded for this clonotype. The rearrangement joins TRBV4-3 to TRBJ1-2; 9 nucleotides align to TRBD1. The V gene's germline CDR1 is LGHNA and CDR2 YSLEER. V was pared by 0 bases and J by 7 bases, with 12 bases of the junction left unmatched. The CDR3 sequence is 17 residues long. The CDR3 coding sequence is TGCGCCAGCAGCCAAGAGGCTAACAGGGGGCGCATTGGTGGCTACACCTTC. This sequence encodes CASSQEANRGRIGGYTF.

At least ten counts were recorded for this clonotype. The CDR3 sequence is CASSSYTGELFF. The DNA of the CDR3 is TGTGCCAGCAGCTCCTACACCGGGGAGCTGTTTTTT. This chain joins TRBV7-2 and TRBJ2-2, with no clear D. CDR1 and CDR2 from the germline V gene are SGHTA and FQGNSA. The CDR3 length is 12 residues. The V end lost 4 bases, the J end lost 3 bases, and 3 bases lay between the germline ends.

This clonotype has ten or more counts. CDR3 loop: CASSLGQGVYEQYF. The CDR3 nucleotides are TGTGCCAGCAGCCTGGGACAGGGAGTCTACGAGCAGTACTTC. The J gene is TRBJ2-7, the V gene TRBV7-9; the match to TRBD1 covers 9 bases. The CDR3 length is 14 residues. Germline loops: CDR1 SEHNR, CDR2 FQNEAQ (reference sequence). J gave up 3 bases and V 5 bases, and 5 bases lay outside the gene matches.

This clonotype has ten or more counts. V and J are TRBV20-1 and TRBJ2-3; perhaps TRBD2 as D (6 bases). The CDR3 has 13 residues. Trimming took off 6 bases at V and 2 bases at J, with 12 bases between the two ends. Germline V CDR1 and CDR2: DFQATT, SNEGSKA (reference sequence). CDR3 nucleotides: TGCAGTGCCCAGGGACTCCTCACAGATACGCAGTATTTT. Translated: CSAQGLLTDTQYF.

This clonotype was counted at least ten times. This sequence joins TRBV3-1 and TRBJ2-1; TRBD2 matches 7 bases. The CDR3 contains 12 residues. Germline CDR1 reads LGHDT; CDR2 reads YNNKEL (reference sequence). V trimming: 9 bases; J trimming: 5 bases; junction bases outside the gene matches: 4. CDR3: CASTSENNEQFF. The CDR3 DNA is TGTGCCAGTACTAGCGAGAACAATGAGCAGTTCTTC.

This clonotype came up many times. V gene TRBV3-1 combines with J gene TRBJ2-3; unclear D gene. Germline V lookup: CDR1 LGHDT, CDR2 YNNKEL (reference sequence). The CDR3 has 14 residues. Trimming took 6 bases from V and 4 from J, leaving 14 bases between them. The CDR3 here is CASRPGRIADTQYF. As DNA, the CDR3 is TGTGCCAGCAGGCCCGGCCGAATCGCAGATACGCAGTATTTT.

This clonotype was picked up many times. The rearrangement uses TRBV10-3 and TRBJ2-2, with D possibly TRBD1 on 5 matching bases. The CDR3 loop spans 16 amino acids. Between the trimmed V and J ends, which lost 2 bases and 0 bases, there was a span of 10 bases. Germline assignment: CDR1 ENHRY and CDR2 SYGVKD. The CDR3 is CAISETGHANTGELFF. The CDR3 bases are TGTGCCATCAGTGAGACCGGACACGCGAACACCGGGGAGCTGTTTTTT.